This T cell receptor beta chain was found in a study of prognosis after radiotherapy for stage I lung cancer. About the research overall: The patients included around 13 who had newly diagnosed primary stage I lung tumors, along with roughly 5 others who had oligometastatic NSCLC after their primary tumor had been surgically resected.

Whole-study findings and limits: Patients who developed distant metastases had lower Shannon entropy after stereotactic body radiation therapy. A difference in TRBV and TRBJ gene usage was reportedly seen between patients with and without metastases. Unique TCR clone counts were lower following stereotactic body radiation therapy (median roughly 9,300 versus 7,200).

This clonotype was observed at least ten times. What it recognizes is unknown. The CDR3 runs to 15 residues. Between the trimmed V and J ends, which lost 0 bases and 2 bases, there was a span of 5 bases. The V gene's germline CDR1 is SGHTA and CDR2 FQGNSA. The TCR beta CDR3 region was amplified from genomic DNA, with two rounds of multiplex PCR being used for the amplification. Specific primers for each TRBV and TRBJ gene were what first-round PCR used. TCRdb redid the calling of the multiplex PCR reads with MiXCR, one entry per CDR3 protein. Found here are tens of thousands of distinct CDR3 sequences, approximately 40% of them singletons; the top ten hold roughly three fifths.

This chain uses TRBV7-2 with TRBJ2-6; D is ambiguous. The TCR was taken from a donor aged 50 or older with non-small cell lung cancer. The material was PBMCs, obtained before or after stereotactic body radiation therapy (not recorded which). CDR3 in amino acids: CASSLAGAGANVLTF. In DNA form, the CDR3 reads TGTGCCAGCAGCTTAGCAGGAGCTGGGGCCAACGTCCTGACTTTC.